Below, 6 T cell receptor beta chains from the same sample are listed, as sequenced in a study of shared clonotypes between healthy human individuals. Method: immunoSEQ multiplex PCR; TCRdb's copy keeps in-frame clones and lacks some. The sample carries approximately 2,300,000 clones, about nine tenths recorded once. Sequences were obtained from naive CD4+ T cells from PBMCs. As for subset: CD45RA+ positively selected. The source is a young man in good health. Some clones in this sample may be carry-over from other donors' samples.

V usage is TRBV19 and J usage is TRBJ1-5, with D hard to call. V gave up 8 bases and J gave up 7 bases, with 15 bases separating them. Germline assignment: CDR1 LNHDA and CDR2 SQIVND (reference sequence). The CDR3 length is 13 residues. CDR3: CASRQDLSQPQHF. The CDR3 region has the DNA TGTGCCAGTCGCCAGGACTTATCCCAGCCCCAGCATTTT.

V and J are TRBV20-1 and TRBJ1-4; D remains unclear. V lost 5 bases and J lost 8, with 9 bases in between. This CDR3 comprises 11 residues. Germline V lookup: CDR1 DFQATT, CDR2 SNEGSKA (reference sequence). CDR3 DNA: TGCAGTGCTGGGCCAGAGGAAAAACTGTTTTTT. Translating gives CSAGPEEKLFF.

A word on this clone: This CDR3 is also generated by other DNA sequences in the sample. The V gene is TRBV5-1, the J gene TRBJ1-2; D is undetermined. Germline values: CDR1 SGHRS, CDR2 YFSETQ. CDR3 size: 13 residues. The V end lost 2 bases, the J end lost 3 bases, and 8 bases lay between the germline ends. CDR3 nucleotide sequence: TGCGCCAGCAGCTTCAGTCGGGACTATGGCTACACCTTC. Encoded protein: CASSFSRDYGYTF.

In this sample, this clone turned up once. V and J are TRBV19 and TRBJ2-2; D may be TRBD2 (7 bases). Trimming took off 3 bases at V and 5 bases at J, with 13 bases between the two ends. CDR1 and CDR2 (germline): LNHDA, SQIVND (reference sequence). The CDR3 consists of 15 residues. Here the CDR3 reads CASSIGRGLTGELFF. Written as DNA, the CDR3 is TGTGCCAGTAGTATCGGGCGGGGGCTGACCGGGGAGCTGTTTTTT.

The rearrangement uses TRBV11-3 and TRBJ2-3; no reliable D call. The CDR3 consists of 12 residues. The V gene's germline CDR1 is SGHNT and CDR2 YENEEA. Trimming pared 5 bases from V and 8 bases from J, leaving 11 bases between. DNA for the CDR3: TGTGCCAGCAGCCACAGCCGTGCTACGCAGTATTTT. Its translation: CASSHSRATQYF.

This clone was observed a single time. The chain has TRBV19 and TRBJ2-7; D is possibly TRBD2 (6 bases). V dropped 1 base and J dropped 4 bases, with 11 bases sitting between them. The germline gives CDR1 LNHDA, CDR2 SQIVND (reference sequence). This CDR3 spans 14 amino acids. The CDR3 DNA reads as TGTGCCAGTAGTATAGGACTAGGAGGGTACGAGCAGTACTTC. Translating gives CASSIGLGGYEQYF.